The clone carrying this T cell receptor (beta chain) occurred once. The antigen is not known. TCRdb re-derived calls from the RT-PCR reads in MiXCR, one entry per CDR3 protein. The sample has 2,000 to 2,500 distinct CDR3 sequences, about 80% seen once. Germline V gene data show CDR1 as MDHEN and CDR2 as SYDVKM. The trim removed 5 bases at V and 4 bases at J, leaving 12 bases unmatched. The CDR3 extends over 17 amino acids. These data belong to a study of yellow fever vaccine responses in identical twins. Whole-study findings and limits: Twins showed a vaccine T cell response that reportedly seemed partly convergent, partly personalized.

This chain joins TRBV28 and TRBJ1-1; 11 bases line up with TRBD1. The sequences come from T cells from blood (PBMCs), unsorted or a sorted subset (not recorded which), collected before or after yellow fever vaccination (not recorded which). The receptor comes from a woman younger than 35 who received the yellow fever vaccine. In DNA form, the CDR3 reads TGTGCCAGCAGTCCCGCTTGGGACAGGGGGGATGGCACTGAAGCTTTCTTT. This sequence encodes CASSPAWDRGDGTEAFF.